Presented here are 17 T cell receptor beta chains from one specimen sequenced in a study of OX40 agonist ivuxolimab in advanced cancers. Method: immunoSEQ multiplex PCR; TCRdb's copy keeps in-frame clones and lacks some. The sample carries fewer than 55,000 clones, over 80% recorded once. The source material was CD4+ or CD8+ T cells sorted from blood, sampled in a trial of the OX40 agonist ivuxolimab. Receptors were obtained from an adult with an advanced solid tumor such as melanoma, head and neck, liver or kidney cancer.

The rearrangement joins TRBV12-5 to TRBJ2-3; TRBD1 matches at 9 bases. The CDR3 extends over 15 amino acids. The V gene's germline CDR1 is LGHNT and CDR2 FRNRAP. V was clipped by 6 bases and J by 4 bases; unmatched bases: 8. This CDR3 is CASGSGQGRPDTQYF. CDR3 DNA sequence: TGTGCTAGTGGCTCCGGACAGGGGAGGCCAGATACGCAGTATTTT.

This rearrangement joins TRBV7-8 to TRBJ1-1; D may be TRBD1 (5 bases). Trimming took 1 base from V and 11 from J, leaving 14 bases between them. Germline V lookup: CDR1 SGHVS, CDR2 FQNEAQ. This CDR3 is 13 amino acids long. The CDR3 here is CASSLDDGREAFF. In DNA, the CDR3 is TGTGCCAGCAGCTTAGACGATGGCAGGGAGGCTTTCTTT.

The rearrangement uses TRBV7-9 and TRBJ2-4; 8 nucleotides line up with TRBD1. Germline V lookup: CDR1 SEHNR, CDR2 FQNEAQ (reference sequence). V shed 6 bases, J shed 9 bases, and the junction held 7 bases outside the gene matches. The length of the CDR3 is 13 residues. The CDR3 spells CASRLTGEGIQYF. The DNA for the CDR3 is TGTGCCAGCAGGTTGACAGGGGAAGGCATTCAGTACTTC.

The chain joins TRBV7-2 to TRBJ2-1, with D possibly being TRBD2 (6 bases). This CDR3 is built from 13 residues. The V end lost 6 bases, the J end lost 4 bases, and 10 bases lay between the germline ends. Germline V lookup: CDR1 SGHTA, CDR2 FQGNSA. The chain's CDR3 is CASRSGTYNEQFF. The CDR3 DNA sequence: TGTGCCAGCAGGTCCGGGACTTACAATGAGCAGTTCTTC.

This clone was found a few times. This chain joins TRBV5-4 and TRBJ2-7; 7 bases are a match to TRBD1. V shed 4 bases, J shed 2 bases, and the junction held 6 bases outside the gene matches. The CDR3 is 14 residues long. Germline V gene sequence: CDR1 SGHNT, CDR2 YYREEE (reference sequence). The CDR3 loop reads CASSAGQVPYEQYF. The CDR3 DNA reads as TGTGCCAGCAGCGCCGGACAGGTCCCCTACGAGCAGTACTTC.

The chain recombines TRBV5-3 with TRBJ2-1; no reliable D call. TRBV5-3 is identified as an open reading frame with a role that is uncertain. The V and J ends lost 4 bases and 7 bases respectively, with 6 bases between them. The CDR3 contains 11 residues. This CDR3 reads CARSRRNEQFF. Here the CDR3 DNA reads TGTGCCAGAAGCCGACGGAATGAGCAGTTCTTC.

The chain recombines TRBV2 with TRBJ2-7; D is uncertain. V was shortened by 4 bases and J by 2 bases, with 12 bases between the two germline ends. The length of the CDR3 is 14 residues. From germline, CDR1 is SNHLY and CDR2 FYNNEI. Here the CDR3 DNA reads TGTGCCAGCAGTGGGTTAGACCTTACCTACGAGCAGTACGTC. It encodes CASSGLDLTYEQYV.

The J gene is TRBJ2-5, the V gene TRBV7-2; no reliable D call. Looked up from germline, CDR1 is SGHTA and CDR2 is FQGNSA. V lost 2 bases, J lost 2 bases, and 12 bases lay in between. The CDR3 is 15 residues long. CDR3 loop: CASSLSAAAQETQYF. CDR3 in DNA: TGTGCCAGCAGCTTAAGCGCGGCGGCACAAGAGACCCAGTACTTC.

The chain has TRBV5-1 and TRBJ1-2; D gene unclear. The CDR3 totals 11 residues. V was trimmed by 4 bases and J by 5 bases, leaving 6 bases between them. The V gene's germline CDR1 is SGHRS and CDR2 YFSETQ. CDR3 region: CASSNQYGYTF. As DNA, the CDR3 is TGCGCCAGCAGCAACCAGTATGGCTACACCTTC.

J is TRBJ1-1 and V is TRBV19; TRBD1 is a possible D gene (6 bases). The CDR3 has 12 amino acids. Germline V lookup: CDR1 LNHDA, CDR2 SQIVND (reference sequence). V was pared by 5 bases and J by 6 bases, with 10 bases between. The CDR3 bases are TGTGCCAGTAGTCCATACAGGGCTGAAGCTTTCTTT. Its protein product is CASSPYRAEAFF.

A few counts support this clone. This chain uses TRBV7-2 with TRBJ2-5; D perhaps matches TRBD2 (5 bases). The CDR3 contains 17 residues. The germline V gene has CDR1 SGHTA and CDR2 FQGNSA. Trimming took 2 bases from V and 2 from J, leaving 18 bases between them. As DNA, the CDR3 is TGTGCCAGCAGCTTATCTCGGCAAGCGCGAGGGCAAGAGACCCAGTACTTC. Encoded protein: CASSLSRQARGQETQYF. The complete variable domain, with remaining parts taken from reference TRBV7-2 and TRBJ2-5, reads GAGVSQSPSNKVTEKGKDVELRCDPISGHTALYWYRQSLGQGLEFLIYFQGNSAPDKSGLPSDRFSAERTGGSVSTLTIQRTQQEDSAVYLCASSLSRQARGQETQYFGPGTRLLVL.

The rearrangement links TRBV7-6 to TRBJ2-1; 10 bases fit TRBD2. The CDR3 is made up of 13 amino acids. With 4 bases clipped from V and 9 bases from J, the junction kept 3 bases outside the gene matches. CDR1 and CDR2 (germline): SGHVS, FNYEAQ. CDR3 coding DNA: TGTGCCAGCAGCTCCCTAGCGGGAGTTGAGCAGTTCTTC. Its protein is CASSSLAGVEQFF.

The chain recombines TRBV2 with TRBJ2-3; weak D call: TRBD2 (5 bases). The germline gives CDR1 SNHLY, CDR2 FYNNEI. The length of the CDR3 is 14 residues. Between the trimmed V and J ends, which lost 4 bases and 0 bases, there was a span of 8 bases. DNA for the CDR3: TGTGCCAGCAGTGGCCGGGATAGCACAGATACGCAGTATTTT. Its translation: CASSGRDSTDTQYF. The variable domain in full, with the rest retrieved from reference TRBV2 and TRBJ2-3, is EPEVTQTPSHQVTQMGQEVILRCVPISNHLYFYWYRQILGQKVEFLVSFYNNEISEKSEIFDDQFSVERPDGSNFTLKIRSTKLEDSAMYFCASSGRDSTDTQYFGPGTRLTVL.

The chain recombines TRBV6-5 with TRBJ2-1; 8 bases match TRBD1. CDR1 and CDR2 from the germline V gene are MNHEY and SVGAGI. The CDR3 extends over 16 amino acids. The trim removed 0 bases at V and 1 base at J, leaving 2 bases unmatched. Here the CDR3 reads CASSYSRTGSYNEQFF. In DNA form, the CDR3 reads TGTGCCAGCAGTTACTCTAGGACAGGGTCCTACAATGAGCAGTTCTTC.

The chain couples TRBV5-4 to TRBJ2-5; D tentatively fits TRBD1 or TRBD2 (5 bases each). The CDR3 sequence is 14 residues long. Germline CDR1 is SGHNT and CDR2 is YYREEE (reference sequence). Trimming took 2 bases from V and 3 from J, leaving 11 bases between them. The CDR3 DNA follows: TGTGCCAGCAGCTTCGGGCAGGGAGAAGAGACCCAGTACTTC. It encodes CASSFGQGEETQYF.

V and J are TRBV5-1 and TRBJ2-2, with D unclear. The germline CDR1 and CDR2 sequences are SGHRS and YFSETQ. V was pared by 0 bases and J by 3 bases, with 0 bases between. The CDR3 runs to 12 residues. Here the CDR3 reads CASSLDTGELFF. CDR3 coding DNA: TGCGCCAGCAGCTTGGACACCGGGGAGCTGTTTTTT.

The table lists this clone with a count of one. The CDR3 sequence: CASTSRSENTEAFF. The CDR3 nucleotides are TGTGCCAGCACCTCGAGGAGCGAGAACACTGAAGCTTTCTTT. The V gene is TRBV7-9, the J gene TRBJ1-1, with D unresolved. CDR3 length equals 14 residues. The V end lost 7 bases, the J end lost 1 base, and 13 bases lay between the germline ends. Germline V gives CDR1 SEHNR, CDR2 FQNEAQ (reference sequence).